A selection of T cell receptor beta chains follows, all from one sample in a study of shared clonotypes between healthy human individuals. Repertoires were generated with immunoSEQ multiplex PCR, while TCRdb's copy carries only in-frame clones and drops some. The sample contains about 1.1 million clones, around three quarters of which appear only once. Sequencing input: memory CD4+ T cells from PBMCs. The receptors shown here come from a man aged 18 to 30 in good health. Some clones in this sample may be carry-over from other donors' samples. CDR3s include the opening cysteine and the closing phenylalanine or tryptophan. The D gene is left open where the match is weak. A clone size is listed for some rows: how often the clone was seen (once, few, many), or a class if it is expanded.

j_call: TRBJ2-7
d_call: TRBD1
v_call: TRBV27
clone_size: -
cdr3_nt: TGTGCCAGCAGTTTAAGACAGGGGGCGACCTACGAGCAGTACTTC
cdr3_aa: CASSLRQGATYEQYF

j_call: TRBJ1-5
d_call: -
v_call: TRBV7-8
clone_size: once
cdr3_nt: TGTGCCAGCAGCCGGCGGGGTAATCAGCCCCAGCATTTT
cdr3_aa: CASSRRGNQPQHF

j_call: TRBJ2-1
d_call: -
v_call: TRBV12-2
clone_size: -
cdr3_nt: TGTGCAAGTCGCTTAGTGCGGTTAAGGCGGGAGGGGAACAATGAGCAGTTCTTC
cdr3_aa: CASRLVRLRREGNNEQFF

j_call: TRBJ2-5
d_call: TRBD1
v_call: TRBV2
clone_size: once
cdr3_nt: TGTGCCAGCAGTGAGCGGACAGGGGGGGAGACCCAGTACTTC
cdr3_aa: CASSERTGGETQYF

j_call: TRBJ2-3
d_call: -
v_call: TRBV9
clone_size: -
cdr3_nt: TGTGCCAGCAGCCCCGGACCAGTCCGCACAGATACGCAGTATTTT
cdr3_aa: CASSPGPVRTDTQYF

j_call: TRBJ2-5
d_call: -
v_call: TRBV5-1
clone_size: -
cdr3_nt: TGCGCCAGCAGCTTGAGGGGAGGCCCAGAGACCCAGTACTTC
cdr3_aa: CASSLRGGPETQYF

j_call: TRBJ1-2
d_call: -
v_call: TRBV7-2
clone_size: -
cdr3_nt: TGTGCCAGCAGCTTAGACTCCTTCTATGGCTACACCTTC
cdr3_aa: CASSLDSFYGYTF

j_call: TRBJ2-2
d_call: -
v_call: TRBV5-1
clone_size: -
cdr3_nt: TGCGCCAGCAGTCAACCGTCGACCGGGGAGCTGTTTTTT
cdr3_aa: CASSQPSTGELFF

j_call: TRBJ2-5
d_call: -
v_call: TRBV28
clone_size: -
cdr3_nt: TGTGCCAGCAGCCTAATGGTAGGGAGAAAGACCCAGTACTTC
cdr3_aa: CASSLMVGRKTQYF

j_call: TRBJ2-7
d_call: -
v_call: TRBV21-1
clone_size: few
cdr3_nt: TGTGCCAGCGCTTCCTTCTGGCGGGCAACCTACGAGCAGTACTTC
cdr3_aa: CASASFWRATYEQYF

j_call: TRBJ1-3
d_call: -
v_call: TRBV19
clone_size: -
cdr3_nt: TGTGCCAGTAGGGCAGTGGCCTCTGGAAACACCATATATTTT
cdr3_aa: CASRAVASGNTIYF

j_call: TRBJ2-1
d_call: TRBD2
v_call: TRBV7-9
clone_size: -
cdr3_nt: TGTGCCAGCAGCGAGACTAGCGGGAGACGTCACAATGAGCAGTTCTTC
cdr3_aa: CASSETSGRRHNEQFF

j_call: TRBJ1-1
d_call: -
v_call: TRBV4-2
clone_size: -
cdr3_nt: TGTGCCAGCAGCAAGCTCGGAGAGGCTTTCTTT
cdr3_aa: CASSKLGEAFF

j_call: TRBJ2-1
d_call: TRBD2
v_call: TRBV5-4
clone_size: -
cdr3_nt: TGTGCCAGCAGCTTGGGCGGGAGGGCCGCCGATGAGCAGTTCTTC
cdr3_aa: CASSLGGRAADEQFF

j_call: TRBJ1-5
d_call: -
v_call: TRBV10-2
clone_size: few
cdr3_nt: TGCGCCAGCAACGGGGCGAATAGCAATCAGCCCCAGCATTTT
cdr3_aa: CASNGANSNQPQHF

j_call: TRBJ2-6
d_call: -
v_call: TRBV28
clone_size: -
cdr3_nt: TGTGCCAGCAATCCCCCGGGGTCCGGGGCCAACGTCCTGACTTTC
cdr3_aa: CASNPPGSGANVLTF

j_call: TRBJ1-2
d_call: -
v_call: TRBV4-1
clone_size: -
cdr3_nt: TGCGCCAGCAGCCAAGGTGTTGGGGGGAACTATGGCTACACCTTC
cdr3_aa: CASSQGVGGNYGYTF

j_call: TRBJ2-5
d_call: TRBD2
v_call: TRBV29-1
clone_size: -
cdr3_nt: TGCAGCGTTGTTCTAGCGGGAGCCTTTGAGACCCAGTACTTC
cdr3_aa: CSVVLAGAFETQYF

j_call: TRBJ2-2
d_call: -
v_call: TRBV5-1
clone_size: -
cdr3_nt: TGCGCCAGCAGCTTGACCCTACACGTCACCGGGGAGCTGTTTTTT
cdr3_aa: CASSLTLHVTGELFF

j_call: TRBJ1-1
d_call: -
v_call: TRBV4-2
clone_size: -
cdr3_nt: TGTGCCAGCAGCCAAGAAGGGGGGCTCGGGAACACTGAAGCTTTCTTT
cdr3_aa: CASSQEGGLGNTEAFF

j_call: TRBJ2-6
d_call: -
v_call: TRBV28
clone_size: -
cdr3_nt: TGTGCCAGCAGTCTGGTCTCTGGGGCCAACGTCCTGACTTTC
cdr3_aa: CASSLVSGANVLTF

j_call: TRBJ1-2
d_call: TRBD1
v_call: TRBV14
clone_size: -
cdr3_nt: TGTGCCAGCAGCCTGACAGGGGAGAGTGGCTACACCTTC
cdr3_aa: CASSLTGESGYTF

j_call: TRBJ1-4
d_call: -
v_call: TRBV6-1
clone_size: few
cdr3_nt: TGTGCCAGCAGAGAAGGAGGCTTGGGGAGGGAAAAACTGTTTTTT
cdr3_aa: CASREGGLGREKLFF

j_call: TRBJ2-5
d_call: TRBD1
v_call: TRBV5-6
clone_size: -
cdr3_nt: TGTGCCAGCAGCCTAGGGACAGGGAAGGCCCAGTACTTC
cdr3_aa: CASSLGTGKAQYF

j_call: TRBJ1-1
d_call: -
v_call: TRBV28
clone_size: many
cdr3_nt: TGTGCCAGCAGGGGACGGTCGAACACTGAAGCTTTCTTT
cdr3_aa: CASRGRSNTEAFF

j_call: TRBJ2-7
d_call: -
v_call: TRBV5-1
clone_size: few
cdr3_nt: TGCGCCAGCAGCGGAAACCCCCTCAGCGGGAGAGGGGGCCCCAGCGAGCAGTACTTC
cdr3_aa: CASSGNPLSGRGGPSEQYF

j_call: TRBJ1-3
d_call: -
v_call: TRBV28
clone_size: -
cdr3_nt: TGTGCCAGCAGTTTGGATAGCGGAAACACCATATATTTT
cdr3_aa: CASSLDSGNTIYF

j_call: TRBJ2-5
d_call: TRBD2
v_call: TRBV30
clone_size: -
cdr3_nt: TGTGCCTGGATGCCAGCGGGGGCTGAGACCCAGTACTTC
cdr3_aa: CAWMPAGAETQYF

j_call: TRBJ1-2
d_call: -
v_call: TRBV6-1
clone_size: -
cdr3_nt: TGTGCCAGCAGTGTATTATCCGGGGGCGCCGCTAACTATGGCTACACCTTC
cdr3_aa: CASSVLSGGAANYGYTF

j_call: TRBJ1-1
d_call: TRBD1
v_call: TRBV5-1
clone_size: -
cdr3_nt: TGCGCCAGCAGTCCCCGACAGGGGGTTGCAGCTTTCTTT
cdr3_aa: CASSPRQGVAAFF

j_call: TRBJ1-2
d_call: -
v_call: TRBV28
clone_size: -
cdr3_nt: TGTGCCAGCAGTACCCCGGGGGTGGGTGGCTACACCTTC
cdr3_aa: CASSTPGVGGYTF

j_call: TRBJ2-3
d_call: -
v_call: TRBV9
clone_size: -
cdr3_nt: TGTGCCAGCAGCGTAGCCTCAGCCATAATCACAGATACGCAGTATTTT
cdr3_aa: CASSVASAIITDTQYF

j_call: TRBJ2-5
d_call: -
v_call: TRBV28
clone_size: -
cdr3_nt: TGTGCCAGCAGTTTATGGGACGGCCAAGAGACCCAGTACTTC
cdr3_aa: CASSLWDGQETQYF

j_call: TRBJ2-1
d_call: TRBD1
v_call: TRBV20-1
clone_size: few
cdr3_nt: TGCAGTGCTACCCGGGACAGGGGCGAGTTCTTC
cdr3_aa: CSATRDRGEFF

j_call: TRBJ1-1
d_call: -
v_call: TRBV7-3
clone_size: -
cdr3_nt: TGTGCCAGCAGCTTTAGCCCCGGGGACGAAGCTTTCTTT
cdr3_aa: CASSFSPGDEAFF

j_call: TRBJ1-4
d_call: -
v_call: TRBV2
clone_size: -
cdr3_nt: TGTGCCAGCAGTGGGGGCATAAGTGGTGAAAAACTGTTTTTT
cdr3_aa: CASSGGISGEKLFF

j_call: TRBJ2-7
d_call: -
v_call: TRBV10-3
clone_size: once
cdr3_nt: TGTGCCATCAGTGCGGTTAGCGGAGTCTACGAGCAGTACTTC
cdr3_aa: CAISAVSGVYEQYF

j_call: TRBJ2-1
d_call: -
v_call: TRBV18
clone_size: few
cdr3_nt: TGTGCCAGCTCACCCATAACTAGAGATGAGCAGTTCTTC
cdr3_aa: CASSPITRDEQFF

j_call: TRBJ1-1
d_call: TRBD1
v_call: TRBV30
clone_size: few
cdr3_nt: TGTGCCTGGAGCAGGGGGTTAGATCCGAACACTGAAGCTTTCTTT
cdr3_aa: CAWSRGLDPNTEAFF

j_call: TRBJ1-3
d_call: -
v_call: TRBV2
clone_size: once
cdr3_nt: TGTGCCAGCAGTGTGGGCTTTAGCTCTGGAAACACCATATATTTT
cdr3_aa: CASSVGFSSGNTIYF

j_call: TRBJ2-3
d_call: TRBD2
v_call: TRBV5-6
clone_size: -
cdr3_nt: TGTGCCAGCAGCTCCTTGATAATTAGCGGGAGCAGCACAGATACGCAGTATTTT
cdr3_aa: CASSSLIISGSSTDTQYF

j_call: TRBJ1-2
d_call: -
v_call: TRBV30
clone_size: -
cdr3_nt: TGTGCCTGGAGAAAATACAAGTGGGGCTACACCTTC
cdr3_aa: CAWRKYKWGYTF